This T cell receptor (beta chain) stems from a study of shared clonotypes between healthy human individuals. Study conclusions and caveats: Sharing across four donors was highest in naive CD4 (around 5%) and lowest in memory CD8 (around 0.4%).

Clones were read by immunoSEQ multiplex PCR, and TCRdb kept only the in-frame ones, dropping some. The data contain 650,000 to 750,000 clones, 72% of them singletons. From germline, CDR1 is SGHTS and CDR2 YDEGEE. This CDR3 comprises 15 residues. Between the trimmed V and J ends, which lost 0 bases and 8 bases, there was a span of 15 bases. As regards this clone: As yet, its antigen is unknown.

The chain joins TRBV5-8 to TRBJ2-1; D unresolved. The receptor's source is a woman aged 25 to 39 in good health. The sequenced sample consisted of memory CD4+ T cells sorted from blood. Subset described: CD45RA-negative fraction. The CDR3 spells CASSLAARKAYEQFF. As DNA, the CDR3 is TGTGCCAGCAGCTTGGCGGCGAGAAAAGCGTATGAGCAGTTCTTC.